What follows are 27 T cell receptor beta chains derived from one specimen sequenced in a study of blood T cells in healthy people across ages. For the second PCR, which ran for roughly 7 to 11 cycles, a sample-barcoded 5' primer and a J-beta primer mix were used. TCRdb independently ran MiXCR on the 5' RACE reads; one entry per CDR3 protein. The sample consists of over 1,300,000 distinct CDR3 sequences, around 59% of them appearing once. Sequencing was done on a sample of blood. These receptors all stem from a man aged 18 to 30 in good health.

This rearrangement joins TRBV29-1 to TRBJ2-3; tentative D call: TRBD1 (5 bases). The CDR3 runs 14 residues. Germline CDR1 reads SQVTM; CDR2 reads ANQGSEA. Trimming removed 2 bases from V and 3 bases from J, with 12 bases in between. CDR3 bases: TGCAGCGTTGAAACCACGACAGAAACAGATACGCAGTATTTT. Protein product: CSVETTTETDTQYF.

The chain has TRBV27 and TRBJ2-7; tentative D call: TRBD1 (6 bases). Germline V gives CDR1 MNHEY, CDR2 SMNVEV (reference sequence). V was pared by 8 bases and J by 7 bases, with 21 bases between. The CDR3 totals 14 residues. CDR3 sequence reads: CASGAGTIMGEQYF. For the CDR3, the DNA is TGTGCCAGCGGAGCCGGGACAATAATGGGGGAGCAGTACTTC.

The gene calls are TRBV27 and TRBJ1-1; tentative D call: TRBD1 (5 bases). Per germline, CDR1 MNHEY and CDR2 SMNVEV (reference sequence). Trimming took 3 bases from V and 5 from J, leaving 13 bases between them. This CDR3 is built from 14 residues. CDR3 nucleotides: TGTGCCAGCAGTTTCCTCAAACGACAGACTGAAGCTTTCTTT. Residues: CASSFLKRQTEAFF.

This clonotype was seen more than once but under ten times. The V gene is TRBV4-3, the J gene TRBJ2-6; D remains unclear. Deletions cut 4 bases from V and 10 bases from J, with 17 bases between. The CDR3 totals 15 residues. CDR1 and CDR2 (germline): LGHNA, YSLEER. CDR3 in amino acids: CASSPAMVLGNVLTF. The DNA for the CDR3 is TGCGCCAGCAGCCCGGCCATGGTACTGGGGAACGTCCTGACTTTC.

V is TRBV28 and J is TRBJ2-3, with unresolved D. Germline lookup yields CDR1 MDHEN and CDR2 SYDVKM. Trimming pared 7 bases from V and 0 bases from J, leaving 17 bases between. This CDR3 has 16 amino acids. The CDR3 DNA reads TGTGCCAGCAACAACATCGGGTACTCTAGCACAGATACGCAGTATTTT. Translating it yields CASNNIGYSSTDTQYF.

The chain joins TRBV6-1 to TRBJ2-3; the match to TRBD2 covers 9 bases. V trimming: 3 bases; J trimming: 5 bases; junction bases outside the gene matches: 12. CDR1 and CDR2 (germline): MNHNS, SASEGT. CDR3 length: 17 amino acids. Here the CDR3 DNA reads TGTGCCAGCAGTGATAACCAATTAACTAGCGGGCTAGATACGCAGTATTTT. Translated, it gives CASSDNQLTSGLDTQYF.

The V and J genes are TRBV6-2 or TRBV6-3 and TRBJ1-5; 7 bases agree with TRBD1. The CDR3 is 16 amino acids. Germline lookup yields CDR1 MNHEY and CDR2 SVGEGT. After removal of 5 bases from V and 2 bases from J, the junction contained 9 bases not matched to a gene. DNA of the CDR3: TGTGCCAGCAGTACGGGGACAGTGGTTGGCAATCAGCCCCAGCATTTT. Translated: CASSTGTVVGNQPQHF.

On this clonotype: Compared with germline, one end of the junction differs, possibly owing to a read error. V usage is TRBV20-1 and J usage is TRBJ2-7, with 7 bases matching TRBD1. Looked up from germline, CDR1 is DFQATT and CDR2 is SNEGSKA (reference sequence). The CDR3 is 15 amino acids. The CDR3: CSTRSLNQGAYEQYF. The CDR3 region has the DNA TGCAGTACTAGATCCCTAAATCAGGGGGCCTACGAGCAGTACTTC.

With regard to this clonotype: The junction shows a germline mismatch at one end, possibly a read error. The chain uses TRBV27 and TRBJ2-1; 9 bases map to TRBD2. Germline V gene lookup returns CDR1 MNHEY and CDR2 SMNVEV (reference sequence). This CDR3 region has 15 residues. CDR3 residues: CASSLSSGGGNERFF. DNA for the CDR3: TGTGCCAGCAGTTTATCTAGCGGGGGAGGGAATGAGCGGTTCTTC.

This clonotype was seen a few times. The chain couples TRBV20-1 to TRBJ2-1, with 10 bases identical to TRBD2. The CDR3 has 15 amino acids. CDR1 and CDR2 from the germline V gene are DFQATT and SNEGSKA (reference sequence). The junction had 10 bases not matched to a gene; V was cut back by 3 bases and J by 8 bases. The CDR3 bases are TGCAGTGCTAGGCCACTAGCGGGGTGGGGGGATGAGCAGTTCTTC. This codes for CSARPLAGWGDEQFF.

This clonotype was counted between two and nine times. J is TRBJ2-3 and V is TRBV6-1, with TRBD1 matching 7 bases. Germline lookup yields CDR1 MNHNS and CDR2 SASEGT. The V and J ends lost 2 bases and 2 bases, in that order; junction bases with no gene match: 10. This CDR3 has 17 amino acids. Written as DNA, the CDR3 is TGTGCCAGCAGTGAATTTAAGACAGGGCCAGACACAGATACGCAGTATTTT. The encoded protein is CASSEFKTGPDTDTQYF.

This clonotype has just a few counts. The genes are TRBV12-3 or TRBV12-4 and TRBJ2-7, with 11 positions matching TRBD1. J gave up 3 bases and V 6 bases, and 4 bases lay outside the gene matches. The CDR3 has 14 amino acids. DNA of the CDR3: TGTGCCAGCAGGCGGGACAGGGGGGTCTACGAGCAGTACTTC. It is translated as CASRRDRGVYEQYF.

The V and J genes are TRBV25-1 and TRBJ2-7, with TRBD1 as a possible D gene (7 bases). The J call may be incorrect, as the DNA end agrees better with TRBJ2-5. Germline values: CDR1 MGHDK, CDR2 SYGVNS. This CDR3 is 14 amino acids long. The CDR3 is CASSDSRGEETQYF. For the CDR3, the DNA is TGTGCCAGCAGTGATTCCAGGGGGGAAGAGACCCAGTACTTC.

The chain uses TRBV7-2 and TRBJ1-6; D perhaps matches TRBD1 (6 bases). This CDR3 comprises 16 residues. Germline V lookup: CDR1 SGHTA, CDR2 FQGNSA. V was pared by 3 bases and J by 7 bases, with 16 bases between. This chain's CDR3 is CASSLDSPGENSPLHF. In DNA, the CDR3 is TGTGCCAGCAGCTTGGACAGCCCAGGAGAGAATTCACCCCTCCACTTT.

The V and J genes are TRBV29-1 and TRBJ2-5; TRBD1 matches 10 bases. After removal of 7 bases from V and 3 bases from J, the junction contained 11 bases not matched to a gene. The CDR3 runs 15 residues. CDR1 SQVTM and CDR2 ANQGSEA come from the germline V gene. CDR3 nucleotide sequence: TGCAGCGGGACCGGACAGGGGGAAAAAAAAGAGACCCAGTACTTC. Residues: CSGTGQGEKKETQYF.

This sequence joins TRBV6-2 or TRBV6-3 and TRBJ2-2; D may match TRBD1 or TRBD2 (5 bases each). CDR3 size: 15 residues. The germline CDR1 and CDR2 sequences are MNHEY and SVGEGT. The ends were cut back, 2 bases at V and 7 bases at J, with 14 bases in the middle. CDR3 loop: CASSYGGALNGELFF. For the CDR3, the DNA is TGTGCCAGCAGTTACGGGGGTGCCTTAAACGGGGAGCTGTTTTTT.

This clonotype was observed a handful of times. The chain employs TRBV6-5 and TRBJ2-7; 11 bases are a match to TRBD1. CDR1 is MNHEY, CDR2 SVGAGI, per germline. The CDR3 totals 14 residues. After removal of 6 bases from V and 6 bases from J, the junction contained 7 bases not matched to a gene. CDR3 residues: CASSRGTGGSEQYF. The CDR3 nucleotides are TGTGCCAGCAGCCGCGGGACAGGGGGTTCCGAGCAGTACTTC.

This chain links TRBV7-9 with TRBJ2-5; either TRBD1 or TRBD2 may fit D (5 bases each). Trimming stripped 11 bases from V and 2 bases from J, with 18 bases between. Germline lookup yields CDR1 SEHNR and CDR2 FQNEAQ (reference sequence). The CDR3 sequence is 14 residues long. The CDR3: CAGLSGADQETQYF. The CDR3 nucleotides are TGTGCCGGCCTTTCCGGGGCAGATCAAGAGACCCAGTACTTC.

The chain couples TRBV29-1 to TRBJ2-2; D is undetermined. Germline V lookup: CDR1 SQVTM, CDR2 ANQGSEA. The CDR3 sequence is 11 residues long. V gave up 1 base and J gave up 6 bases, with 3 bases separating them. The CDR3 DNA reads as TGCAGCGTTGAAGTGGCCGGGGAGCTGTTTTTT. Amino acids: CSVEVAGELFF.

The V gene is TRBV7-9, the J gene TRBJ2-5; tentatively, D is TRBD1 (5 bases). Trimming removed 5 bases from V and 5 bases from J, with 12 bases in between. CDR3 length: 13 residues. Germline V lookup: CDR1 SEHNR, CDR2 FQNEAQ (reference sequence). The CDR3, as DNA: TGTGCCAGCAGCCCTCGACAGTTGGAGACCCAGTACTTC. Translation: CASSPRQLETQYF.

This chain joins TRBV28 and TRBJ2-5; 7 bases agree with TRBD2. V shed 3 bases and J 5 bases; nucleotides not matched to a gene: 6. The CDR3 runs to 14 residues. Germline CDR1 is MDHEN and CDR2 is SYDVKM. The CDR3 DNA is TGTGCCAGCAGTTTGCCTACTAGCGAGGAGACCCAGTACTTC. This translates into CASSLPTSEETQYF. The full variable domain, with the rest looked up from reference TRBV28 and TRBJ2-5, is DVKVTQSSRYLVKRTGEKVFLECVQDMDHENMFWYRQDPGLGLRLIYFSYDVKMKEKGDIPEGYSVSREKKERFSLILESASTNQTSMYLCASSLPTSEETQYFGPGTRLLVL.

The chain joins TRBV4-1 to TRBJ1-2, with a weak D call TRBD1 (5 bases). Germline V gene lookup returns CDR1 MGHRA and CDR2 YSYEKL. CDR3 size: 15 residues. The V end lost 2 bases, the J end lost 8 bases, and 18 bases lay between the germline ends. The CDR3 protein is CASSQLGQGRKGYTF. In nucleotides, the CDR3 is TGCGCCAGCAGCCAACTGGGGCAGGGAAGGAAAGGCTACACCTTC.

The chain joins TRBV7-2 to TRBJ2-2; 7 nucleotides match TRBD2. V lost 4 bases and J lost 9; bases outside the gene matches: 17. Germline V gene sequence: CDR1 SGHTA, CDR2 FQGNSA. The CDR3 is made up of 17 amino acids. In DNA form, the CDR3 reads TGTGCCAGCAGCTCTACGGACTTGGGACTAAATTTCCGGGAGCTGTTTTTT. Translating it yields CASSSTDLGLNFRELFF.

CDR3 sequence (DNA): TGTGCCAGCAGTGCAGCACTAACCAATGAGCAGTTCTTC. It is translated as CASSAALTNEQFF. V usage is TRBV6-2 or TRBV6-3 and J usage is TRBJ2-1, with unresolved D. CDR3 length: 13 residues. From germline, CDR1 is MNHEY and CDR2 SVGEGT. V was pared by 5 bases and J by 6 bases, with 11 bases between.

The rearrangement uses TRBV19 and TRBJ1-1; D unclear. Germline CDR1 and CDR2: LNHDA and SQIVND (reference sequence). The CDR3 runs to 14 residues. Trimming pared 5 bases from V and 2 bases from J, leaving 12 bases between. The CDR3 DNA follows: TGTGCCAGTAGTTACCGAAACCAAAACACTGAAGCTTTCTTT. Its translation is CASSYRNQNTEAFF.

This clonotype was observed a few times. The V gene is TRBV7-9, the J gene TRBJ1-2; no clear D gene. The CDR3 has 15 residues. Germline V CDR1 and CDR2: SEHNR, FQNEAQ (reference sequence). V was trimmed by 0 bases and J by 3 bases, leaving 11 bases between them. This CDR3 is CASSLAGRRYYGYTF. In DNA form, the CDR3 reads TGTGCCAGCAGCTTAGCAGGACGGAGATACTATGGCTACACCTTC.

The chain has TRBV12-3 or TRBV12-4 and TRBJ2-5; no definite D call. The CDR3 is 11 amino acids. V lost 6 bases and J 5 bases, leaving 7 bases between the germline ends. CDR3 protein: CASRTYETQYF. The CDR3 region has the DNA TGTGCCAGCAGGACCTACGAGACCCAGTACTTC.